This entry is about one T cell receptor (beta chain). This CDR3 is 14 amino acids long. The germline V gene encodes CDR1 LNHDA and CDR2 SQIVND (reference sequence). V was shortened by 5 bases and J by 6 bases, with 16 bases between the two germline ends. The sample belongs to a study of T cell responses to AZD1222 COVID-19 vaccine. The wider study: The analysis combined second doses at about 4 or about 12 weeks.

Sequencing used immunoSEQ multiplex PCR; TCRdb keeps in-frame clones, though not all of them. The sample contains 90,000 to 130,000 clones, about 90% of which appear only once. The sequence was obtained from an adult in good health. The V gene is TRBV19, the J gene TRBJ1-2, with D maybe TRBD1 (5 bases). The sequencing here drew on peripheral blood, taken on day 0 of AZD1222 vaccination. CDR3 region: CASSPTGQGHGYTF. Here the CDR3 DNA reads TGTGCCAGTAGTCCCACGGGGCAGGGCCATGGCTACACCTTC.